The T cell receptor beta chain under discussion was sequenced for a study of blood T cell repertoires in COVID-19. Study overall: Sites in the United States, Italy and Spain provided acute and convalescent COVID-19 samples. The analysed material was cDNA or gDNA that came from T cells, B-cell-depleted T cells, or PBMCs.

This CDR3 is 15 amino acids long. CDR1 is MDHEN and CDR2 is SYDVKM in the germline V gene. After removal of 5 bases from V and 3 bases from J, the junction contained 7 bases not matched to a gene. Produced via immunoSEQ multiplex PCR; TCRdb's table is partial and in-frame only. The table includes 100,000 or so clones, roughly 81% detected once. The V and J genes are TRBV28 and TRBJ1-3; 7 nucleotides align to TRBD1. The sequenced sample consisted of peripheral blood. The clonotype comes from a man in his forties with active or convalescent COVID-19. CDR3 bases: TGTGCCAGCAGTACCTCGGACAGGTTTGGAAACACCATATATTTT. This sequence encodes CASSTSDRFGNTIYF. Filled out from reference TRBV28 and TRBJ1-3, the complete variable domain reads DVKVTQSSRYLVKRTGEKVFLECVQDMDHENMFWYRQDPGLGLRLIYFSYDVKMKEKGDIPEGYSVSREKKERFSLILESASTNQTSMYLCASSTSDRFGNTIYFGEGSWLTVV.